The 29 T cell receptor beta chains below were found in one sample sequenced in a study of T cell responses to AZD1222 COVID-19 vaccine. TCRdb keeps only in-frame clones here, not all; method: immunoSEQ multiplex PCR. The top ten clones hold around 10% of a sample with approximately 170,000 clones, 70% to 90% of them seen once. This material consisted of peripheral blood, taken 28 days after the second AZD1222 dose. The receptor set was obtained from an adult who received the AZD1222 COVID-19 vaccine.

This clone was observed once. This CDR3 reads CASRRAGTGNEKLFF. CDR3 DNA sequence: TGTGCCAGCAGGAGAGCCGGGACAGGGAATGAAAAACTGTTTTTT. The rearrangement joins TRBV6-5 to TRBJ1-4, with TRBD1 matching over 9 bases. The CDR3 length is 15 residues. V gave up 6 bases and J gave up 5 bases; unmatched junction bases: 7. Germline V gene data show CDR1 as MNHEY and CDR2 as SVGAGI.

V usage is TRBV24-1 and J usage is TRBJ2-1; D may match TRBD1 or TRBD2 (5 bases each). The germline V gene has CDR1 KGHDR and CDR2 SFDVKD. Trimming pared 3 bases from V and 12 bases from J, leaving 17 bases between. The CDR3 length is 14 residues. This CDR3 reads CATSDPGRRSRQFF. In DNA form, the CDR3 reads TGTGCCACCAGTGATCCGGGACGGCGGAGTAGGCAGTTCTTC.

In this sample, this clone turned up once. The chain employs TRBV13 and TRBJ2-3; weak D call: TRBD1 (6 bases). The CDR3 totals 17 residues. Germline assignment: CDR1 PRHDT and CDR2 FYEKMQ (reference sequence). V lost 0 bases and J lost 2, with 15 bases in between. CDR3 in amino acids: CASSLGLGAVFTDTQYF. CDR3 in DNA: TGTGCCAGCAGCTTAGGCCTGGGGGCAGTATTCACAGATACGCAGTATTTT.

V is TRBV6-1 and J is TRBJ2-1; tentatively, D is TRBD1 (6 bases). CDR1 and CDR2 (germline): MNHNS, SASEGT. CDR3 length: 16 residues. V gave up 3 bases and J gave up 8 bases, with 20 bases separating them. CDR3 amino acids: CASSDAWGHSADEQFF. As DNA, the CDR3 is TGTGCCAGCAGTGACGCATGGGGACACTCGGCCGATGAGCAGTTCTTC.

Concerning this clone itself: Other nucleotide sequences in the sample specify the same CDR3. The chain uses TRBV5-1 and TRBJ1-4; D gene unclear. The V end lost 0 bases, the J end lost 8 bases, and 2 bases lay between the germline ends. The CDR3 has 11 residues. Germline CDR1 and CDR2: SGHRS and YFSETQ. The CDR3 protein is CASSLGEKLFF. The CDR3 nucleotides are TGCGCCAGCAGCTTGGGGGAAAAACTGTTTTTT. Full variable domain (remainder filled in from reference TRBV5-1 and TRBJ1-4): KAGVTQTPRYLIKTRGQQVTLSCSPISGHRSVSWYQQTPGQGLQFLFEYFSETQRNKGNFPGRFSGRQFSNSRSEMNVSTLELGDSALYLCASSLGEKLFFGSGTQLSVL.

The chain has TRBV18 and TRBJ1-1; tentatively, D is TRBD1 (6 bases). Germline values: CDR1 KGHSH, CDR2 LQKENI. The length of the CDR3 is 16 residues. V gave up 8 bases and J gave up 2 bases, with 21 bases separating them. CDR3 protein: CASLNLQGGFNTEAFF. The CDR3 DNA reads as TGTGCCAGCCTTAATCTCCAAGGGGGGTTCAACACTGAAGCTTTCTTT.

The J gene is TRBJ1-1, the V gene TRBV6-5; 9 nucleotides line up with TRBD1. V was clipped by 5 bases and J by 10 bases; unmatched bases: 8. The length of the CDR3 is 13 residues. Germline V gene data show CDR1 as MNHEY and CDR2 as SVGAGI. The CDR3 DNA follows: TGTGCCAGCAGTAGAGGACAGGGGCATATAGCTTTCTTT. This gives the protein CASSRGQGHIAFF.

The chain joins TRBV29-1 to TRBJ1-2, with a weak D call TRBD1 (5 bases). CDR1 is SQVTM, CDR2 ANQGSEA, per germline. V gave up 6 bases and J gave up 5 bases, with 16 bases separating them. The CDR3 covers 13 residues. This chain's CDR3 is CSVGTTVLYGYTF. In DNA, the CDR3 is TGCAGCGTGGGGACCACAGTTCTATATGGCTACACCTTC.

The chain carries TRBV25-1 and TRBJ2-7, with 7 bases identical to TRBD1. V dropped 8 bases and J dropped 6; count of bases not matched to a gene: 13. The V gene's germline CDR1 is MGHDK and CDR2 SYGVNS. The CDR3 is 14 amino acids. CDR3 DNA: TGTGCCAGCCGATTCTCAGGGGGACCGGGCGAGCAGTACTTC. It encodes CASRFSGGPGEQYF.

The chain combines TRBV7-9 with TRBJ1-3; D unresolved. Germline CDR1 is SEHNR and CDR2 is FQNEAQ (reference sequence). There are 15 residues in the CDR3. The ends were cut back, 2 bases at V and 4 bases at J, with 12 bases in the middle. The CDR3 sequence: CASSLIASPGNTIYF. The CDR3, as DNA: TGTGCCAGCAGCTTAATCGCGTCCCCAGGAAACACCATATATTTT.

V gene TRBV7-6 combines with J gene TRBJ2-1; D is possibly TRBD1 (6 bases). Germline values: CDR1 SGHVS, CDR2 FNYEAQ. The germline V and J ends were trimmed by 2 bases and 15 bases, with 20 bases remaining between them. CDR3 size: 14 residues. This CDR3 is CASSLTPRQAGSFF. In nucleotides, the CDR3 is TGTGCCAGCAGCTTAACACCTCGACAGGCGGGCTCGTTCTTC.

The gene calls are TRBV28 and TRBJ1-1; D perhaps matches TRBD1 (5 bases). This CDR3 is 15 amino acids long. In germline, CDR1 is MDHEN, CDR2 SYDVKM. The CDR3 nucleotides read TGTGGGGTTTTGTCGGTGACAGCAACGAACACTGAAGCTTTCTTT. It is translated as CGVLSVTATNTEAFF.

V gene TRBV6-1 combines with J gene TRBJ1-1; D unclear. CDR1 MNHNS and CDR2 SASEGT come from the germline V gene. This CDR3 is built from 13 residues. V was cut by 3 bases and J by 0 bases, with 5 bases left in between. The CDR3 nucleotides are TGTGCCAGCAGTGATAACATGAACACTGAAGCTTTCTTT. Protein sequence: CASSDNMNTEAFF.

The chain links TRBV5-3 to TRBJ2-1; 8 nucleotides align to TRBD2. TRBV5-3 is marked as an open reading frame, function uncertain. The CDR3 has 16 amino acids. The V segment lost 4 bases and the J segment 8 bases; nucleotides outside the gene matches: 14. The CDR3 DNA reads TGTGCCAGAAGCCCGCATACTAGCGGCAGAAGGGATGAGCAGTTCTTC. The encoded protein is CARSPHTSGRRDEQFF.

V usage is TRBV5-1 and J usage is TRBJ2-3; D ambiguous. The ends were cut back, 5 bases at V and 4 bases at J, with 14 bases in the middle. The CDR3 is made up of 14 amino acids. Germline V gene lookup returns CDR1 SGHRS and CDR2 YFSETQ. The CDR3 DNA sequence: TGCGCCAGCAGGCGAGATAGCAGAGCAGATACGCAGTATTTT. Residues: CASRRDSRADTQYF.

In nucleotides, the CDR3 is TGTGCCAGCAGTTCGACGACAGGGAAGAACACTGAAGCTTTCTTT. Its protein is CASSSTTGKNTEAFF. The rearrangement joins TRBV6-5 to TRBJ1-1; 7 nucleotides agree with TRBD1. V gave up 4 bases and J gave up 1 base; unmatched junction bases: 6. The CDR3 loop spans 15 amino acids. Germline CDR1 and CDR2: MNHEY and SVGAGI.

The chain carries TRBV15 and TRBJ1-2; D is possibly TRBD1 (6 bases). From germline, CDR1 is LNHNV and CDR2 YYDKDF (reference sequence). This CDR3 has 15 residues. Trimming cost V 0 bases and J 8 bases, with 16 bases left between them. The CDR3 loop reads CATSRDGAGVSGYTF. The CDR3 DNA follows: TGTGCCACCAGCAGAGATGGAGCAGGGGTGAGCGGCTACACCTTC. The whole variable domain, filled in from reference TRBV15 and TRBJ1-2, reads DAMVIQNPRYQVTQFGKPVTLSCSQTLNHNVMYWYQQKSSQAPKLLFHYYDKDFNNEADTPDNFQSRRPNTSFCFLDIRSPGLGDTAMYLCATSRDGAGVSGYTFGSGTRLTVV.

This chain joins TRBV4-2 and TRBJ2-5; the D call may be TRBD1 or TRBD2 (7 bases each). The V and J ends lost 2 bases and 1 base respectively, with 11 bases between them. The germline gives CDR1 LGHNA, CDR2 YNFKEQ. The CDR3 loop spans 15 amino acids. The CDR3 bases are TGTGCCAGCAGCCAATCAGGGGGGGCCCAAGAGACCCAGTACTTC. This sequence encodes CASSQSGGAQETQYF.

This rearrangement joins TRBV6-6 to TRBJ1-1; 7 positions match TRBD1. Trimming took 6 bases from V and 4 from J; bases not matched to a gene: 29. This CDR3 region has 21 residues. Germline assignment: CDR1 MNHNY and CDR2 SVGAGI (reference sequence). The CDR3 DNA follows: TGTGCCAGCAGCGATGCTTACCTAAGGGGGCCTGTCCTTGGCTCGTCCACTGAAGCTTTCTTT. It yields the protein CASSDAYLRGPVLGSSTEAFF.

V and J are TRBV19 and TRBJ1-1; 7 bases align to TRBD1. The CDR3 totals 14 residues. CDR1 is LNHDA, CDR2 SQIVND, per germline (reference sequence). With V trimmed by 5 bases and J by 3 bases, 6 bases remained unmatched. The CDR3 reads CASSAGTDHTEAFF. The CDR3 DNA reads TGTGCCAGTAGTGCAGGGACAGACCACACTGAAGCTTTCTTT.

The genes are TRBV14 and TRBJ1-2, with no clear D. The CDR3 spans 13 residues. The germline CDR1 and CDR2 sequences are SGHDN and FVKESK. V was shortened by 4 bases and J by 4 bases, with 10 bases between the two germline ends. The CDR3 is CASSRYSVYGYTF. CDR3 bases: TGTGCCAGCAGCCGCTACAGTGTCTATGGCTACACCTTC.

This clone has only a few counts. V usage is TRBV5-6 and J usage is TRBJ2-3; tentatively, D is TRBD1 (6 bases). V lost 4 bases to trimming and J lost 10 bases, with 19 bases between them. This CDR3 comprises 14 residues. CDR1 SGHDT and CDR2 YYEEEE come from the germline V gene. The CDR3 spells CASSAHHRDTAQYF. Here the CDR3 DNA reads TGTGCCAGCAGCGCACACCACAGGGACACGGCGCAGTATTTT.

CDR3 nucleotide sequence: TGTGCCAGCAGCCTCCGGACTAGCGGGGGCCTAACCACCCCTAGGGAGCTGTTTTTT. Amino acids: CASSLRTSGGLTTPRELFF. This chain links TRBV11-2 with TRBJ2-2; the match to TRBD2 covers 13 bases. The germline V gene has CDR1 SGHAT and CDR2 FQNNGV. This CDR3 has 19 residues. J was trimmed by 9 bases and V by 5 bases; bases with no gene match: 18. Supplemented by reference TRBV11-2 and TRBJ2-2, the full variable domain reads EAGVAQSPRYKIIEKRQSVAFWCNPISGHATLYWYQQILGQGPKLLIQFQNNGVVDDSQLPKDRFSAERLKGVDSTLKIQPAKLEDSAVYLCASSLRTSGGLTTPRELFFGEGSRLTVL.

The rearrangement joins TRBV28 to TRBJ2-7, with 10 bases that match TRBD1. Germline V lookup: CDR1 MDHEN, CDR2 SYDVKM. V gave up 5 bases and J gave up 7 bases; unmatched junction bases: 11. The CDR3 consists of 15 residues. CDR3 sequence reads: CASSTYGTGAREQYF. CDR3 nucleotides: TGTGCCAGCAGTACCTACGGGACAGGGGCTCGGGAGCAGTACTTC.

CDR3 nucleotide sequence: TGTGCCAGCAGGGGAGCGGGAAAAAAACTGTTTTTT. Amino acid sequence: CASRGAGKKLFF. This chain joins TRBV2 and TRBJ1-4; D gene uncertain. Trimming stripped 6 bases from V and 9 bases from J, with 11 bases between. This CDR3 has 12 amino acids. CDR1 is SNHLY, CDR2 FYNNEI, per germline.

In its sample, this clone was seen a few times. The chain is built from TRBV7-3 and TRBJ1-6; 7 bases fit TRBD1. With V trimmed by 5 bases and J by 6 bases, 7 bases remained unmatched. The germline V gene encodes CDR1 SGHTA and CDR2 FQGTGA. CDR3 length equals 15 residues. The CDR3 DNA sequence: TGTGCCAGCAGCAAAGGGACAGAGCTTAATTCACCCCTCCACTTT. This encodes CASSKGTELNSPLHF.

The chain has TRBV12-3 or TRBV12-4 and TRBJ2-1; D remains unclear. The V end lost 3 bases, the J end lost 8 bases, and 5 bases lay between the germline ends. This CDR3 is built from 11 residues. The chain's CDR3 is CASSFRDEQFF. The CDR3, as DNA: TGTGCCAGCAGTTTTAGGGATGAGCAGTTCTTC.

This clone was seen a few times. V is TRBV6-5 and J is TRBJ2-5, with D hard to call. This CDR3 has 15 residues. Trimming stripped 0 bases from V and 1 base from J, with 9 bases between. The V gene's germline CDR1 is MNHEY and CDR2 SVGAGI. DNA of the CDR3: TGTGCCAGCAGTTACTCGGTGGCATTCCAAGAGACCCAGTACTTC. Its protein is CASSYSVAFQETQYF.

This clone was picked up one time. DNA of the CDR3: TGTGCCAGCAGCCAGGGATCCCGGACTTCAGATACGCAGTATTTT. This translates into CASSQGSRTSDTQYF. This chain connects TRBV5-4 to TRBJ2-3; D could derive from TRBD1 or TRBD2 (5 bases each). CDR3 length equals 15 residues. The germline CDR1 and CDR2 sequences are SGHNT and YYREEE (reference sequence). Between the trimmed V and J ends, which lost 4 bases and 4 bases, there was a span of 16 bases. The complete variable domain, with remaining parts taken from reference TRBV5-4 and TRBJ2-3, reads ETGVTQSPTHLIKTRGQQVTLRCSSQSGHNTVSWYQQALGQGPQFIFQYYREEENGRGNFPPRFSGLQFPNYSSELNVNALELDDSALYLCASSQGSRTSDTQYFGPGTRLTVL.